Below are 32 T cell receptor beta chains sequenced from a single sample in a study of blood T cell repertoires in COVID-19. Sequencing used immunoSEQ multiplex PCR; TCRdb keeps in-frame clones, though not all of them. The sample lists 400,000 to 450,000 clones; around 90% were seen once. The sequenced sample consisted of peripheral blood. These TCRs come from a man between 18 and 35 years old with COVID-19, enrolled during active disease.

The chain recombines TRBV29-1 with TRBJ1-1; maybe TRBD1 (5 bases). CDR3 length: 14 amino acids. Germline V CDR1 and CDR2: SQVTM, ANQGSEA. V dropped 6 bases and J dropped 4 bases, with 18 bases sitting between them. The CDR3: CSVRSGGRVTEAFF. DNA of the CDR3: TGCAGCGTCCGATCGGGGGGTAGAGTCACTGAAGCTTTCTTT.

The chain carries TRBV5-1 and TRBJ2-1; TRBD2 matches 8 bases. This CDR3 region has 15 residues. CDR1 SGHRS and CDR2 YFSETQ come from the germline V gene. J was trimmed by 9 bases and V by 0 bases; bases with no gene match: 8. The CDR3 sequence: CASSLAAGEFSEQFF. For the CDR3, the DNA is TGCGCCAGCAGCTTGGCAGCGGGAGAATTTAGTGAGCAGTTCTTC.

This chain links TRBV25-1 with TRBJ2-1, with 15 positions matching TRBD2. V dropped 4 bases and J dropped 8; count of bases not matched to a gene: 3. This CDR3 comprises 15 residues. CDR1 MGHDK and CDR2 SYGVNS come from the germline V gene. The CDR3 reads CASSGGLAGGHEQFF. The CDR3 DNA reads TGTGCCAGCAGTGGCGGACTAGCGGGGGGGCATGAGCAGTTCTTC.

This clone was seen only once. This chain uses TRBV18 with TRBJ2-7; 12 bases are shared with TRBD2. The CDR3 runs 16 residues. V dropped 3 bases and J dropped 5; count of bases not matched to a gene: 8. The germline V gene has CDR1 KGHSH and CDR2 LQKENI. CDR3 sequence reads: CASSPSLAGGRNEQYF. DNA for the CDR3: TGTGCCAGCTCACCGTCCCTAGCGGGGGGGCGCAACGAGCAGTACTTC.

The gene calls are TRBV6-6 and TRBJ2-2; 10 nucleotides line up with TRBD2. The germline V gene has CDR1 MNHNY and CDR2 SVGAGI (reference sequence). The junction had 3 bases not matched to a gene; V was cut back by 5 bases and J by 6 bases. This CDR3 is built from 14 residues. The CDR3 DNA reads as TGTGCCAGCAGTAGCGGGGGGGCCCCCGGGGAGCTGTTTTTT. Translating it yields CASSSGGAPGELFF.

The chain uses TRBV5-6 and TRBJ2-7; perhaps TRBD2 as D (6 bases). CDR1 and CDR2 (germline): SGHDT, YYEEEE. V shed 0 bases and J shed 6 bases, with 13 bases lying between them. The CDR3 is made up of 14 amino acids. The CDR3 nucleotides are TGTGCCAGCAGCTTGGCCGGGAGACACCCCGAGCAGTACTTC. Translating it yields CASSLAGRHPEQYF.

The CDR3 bases are TGCGCCAGCAGCCAAGACCAAAAAACAGGGGCGCCGTTAGAGTCACCCCTCCACTTT. It codes for CASSQDQKTGAPLESPLHF. This chain connects TRBV4-1 to TRBJ1-6; 7 bases are a match to TRBD1. The CDR3 runs to 19 residues. CDR1 and CDR2 (germline): MGHRA, YSYEKL. Trimming took 0 bases from V and 10 from J; bases not matched to a gene: 18.

The V gene is TRBV9, the J gene TRBJ2-7; no definite D call. The germline V gene encodes CDR1 SGDLS and CDR2 YYNGEE. The CDR3 has 12 residues. Trimming removed 0 bases at V and 6 bases at J, with 7 bases between. The CDR3 DNA reads TGTGCCAGCAGCGTAGAATACGGCGAGCAGTACTTC. Translated: CASSVEYGEQYF.

The chain joins TRBV2 to TRBJ1-5; 10 bases agree with TRBD1. The J segment lost 2 bases and the V segment lost 6 bases, leaving 4 bases of the junction unmatched. Germline loops: CDR1 SNHLY, CDR2 FYNNEI. The CDR3 runs 15 residues. CDR3 DNA sequence: TGTGCCAGCAGCAGGGACAGGGGTGGCAATCAGCCCCAGCATTTT. Residues: CASSRDRGGNQPQHF.

In its sample, this clone was seen a few times. The rearrangement links TRBV7-9 to TRBJ1-2; D possibly corresponds to TRBD1 (6 bases). CDR3 size: 14 residues. Trimming took 5 bases from V and 5 from J, leaving 15 bases between them. Germline loops: CDR1 SEHNR, CDR2 FQNEAQ (reference sequence). In nucleotides, the CDR3 is TGTGCCAGCAGCACCGAGACAGGAAGGTATGGCTACACCTTC. Encoded protein: CASSTETGRYGYTF.

This clone was found once. This chain uses TRBV6-6 with TRBJ1-6; D not resolved. Trimming took 0 bases from V and 3 from J, leaving 6 bases between them. The CDR3 has 15 residues. CDR1 is MNHNY, CDR2 SVGAGI, per germline (reference sequence). In DNA form, the CDR3 reads TGTGCCAGCAGTTACTCTGCAGGCTATAATTCACCCCTCCACTTT. Its translation is CASSYSAGYNSPLHF.

This clone has only one observation. This chain joins TRBV5-1 and TRBJ2-5, with TRBD2 as a possible D gene (5 bases). The germline V gene encodes CDR1 SGHRS and CDR2 YFSETQ. V gave up 0 bases and J gave up 5 bases, with 11 bases separating them. This CDR3 is 14 amino acids long. The CDR3 DNA reads as TGCGCCAGCAGCTTGGGCACGCCGGGGGAGACCCAGTACTTC. As protein: CASSLGTPGETQYF.

This chain links TRBV20-1 with TRBJ1-1; D is possibly TRBD1 (6 bases). V was cut by 3 bases and J by 7 bases, with 18 bases left in between. This CDR3 is 14 amino acids long. Looked up from germline, CDR1 is DFQATT and CDR2 is SNEGSKA (reference sequence). This CDR3 reads CSASYAGAFYEAFF. The CDR3 nucleotides read TGCAGTGCTAGTTACGCGGGGGCCTTTTATGAAGCTTTCTTT.

The chain employs TRBV7-9 and TRBJ2-2; TRBD1 might be the D (5 bases). The ends were cut back, 1 base at V and 5 bases at J, with 14 bases in the middle. The CDR3 sequence is 16 residues long. Germline values: CDR1 SEHNR, CDR2 FQNEAQ (reference sequence). The CDR3 spells CASSLDHGARTGELFF. The CDR3 DNA follows: TGTGCCAGCAGCTTAGATCATGGGGCCCGGACCGGGGAGCTGTTTTTT.

J is TRBJ2-3 and V is TRBV6-4, with D possibly matching TRBD1 (6 bases). Germline V gene data show CDR1 as MRHNA and CDR2 as SNTAGT. Trimming stripped 9 bases from V and 0 bases from J, with 19 bases between. CDR3 length equals 16 residues. CDR3 loop: CARMTYRDYSTDTQYF. CDR3 DNA sequence: TGTGCCAGAATGACGTACAGGGATTATAGCACAGATACGCAGTATTTT.

This clone was detected once. The chain recombines TRBV5-5 with TRBJ1-2, with D perhaps matching TRBD1 (5 bases). CDR1 is SGHKS, CDR2 YYEKEE, per germline (reference sequence). Trimming took off 4 bases at V and 5 bases at J, with 21 bases between the two ends. CDR3 length: 16 amino acids. CDR3 bases: TGTGCCAGCAGCGGGAATCCGGACGCCGGGGGGTATGGCTACACCTTC. Its translation is CASSGNPDAGGYGYTF.

The V call is TRBV7-2, the J call TRBJ2-3, with a weak D call TRBD2 (7 bases). The CDR3 is 13 amino acids. Trimming cost V 7 bases and J 7 bases, with 15 bases left between them. Germline V CDR1 and CDR2: SGHTA, FQGNSA. The CDR3 nucleotides read TGTGCCAGCAACAAAGGGGGGGGCTATACGCAGTATTTT. This translates into CASNKGGGYTQYF.

V is TRBV27 and J is TRBJ1-6; the match to TRBD1 covers 8 bases. V lost 6 bases, J lost 7 bases, and 11 bases stayed unmatched. Germline CDR1 reads MNHEY; CDR2 reads SMNVEV (reference sequence). CDR3 length equals 16 residues. The CDR3 DNA is TGTGCCAGCAGGACAACCCCCGGACAGGGCAATTCACCCCTCCACTTT. Its translation is CASRTTPGQGNSPLHF.

V and J are TRBV13 and TRBJ2-1; TRBD1 aligns across 11 bases. V lost 0 bases to trimming and J lost 9 bases; unmatched junction nucleotides: 7. This CDR3 has 16 amino acids. Germline CDR1 and CDR2: PRHDT and FYEKMQ (reference sequence). CDR3 amino acids: CASSLGPGTGGFEQFF. The CDR3 coding sequence is TGTGCCAGCAGCTTAGGCCCCGGGACAGGGGGATTTGAGCAGTTCTTC.

The rearrangement uses TRBV7-9 and TRBJ2-5; 8 bases are shared with TRBD1. The germline V gene encodes CDR1 SEHNR and CDR2 FQNEAQ (reference sequence). This CDR3 is built from 17 residues. Trimming removed 4 bases from V and 5 bases from J; junction bases left unmatched: 15. The CDR3 coding sequence is TGTGCCAGCAGCTCCGGCAGGGGGCTCGCAAACGTGGAGACCCAGTACTTC. Its translation is CASSSGRGLANVETQYF.

CDR3 coding DNA: TGCGCCAGCAGCTTTTTGGCGGTGAACACTGAAGCTTTCTTT. Its protein product is CASSFLAVNTEAFF. The chain links TRBV5-1 to TRBJ1-1; D call uncertain. Germline CDR1 reads SGHRS; CDR2 reads YFSETQ. Deletions cut 2 bases from V and 0 bases from J, with 8 bases between. The CDR3 has 14 amino acids.

The V and J genes are TRBV7-9 and TRBJ1-4; D call uncertain. This CDR3 has 16 amino acids. With 5 bases removed from V and 3 bases from J, the gap between germline ends came to 16 bases. Germline V CDR1 and CDR2: SEHNR, FQNEAQ (reference sequence). The CDR3 is CASSPSRLRANEKLFF. For the CDR3, the DNA is TGTGCCAGCAGCCCGAGCCGTTTGAGAGCTAATGAAAAACTGTTTTTT.

The CDR3 bases are TGTGCCAGCAGCCTTGGGACAGCTTACCAAGAGACCCAGTACTTC. It is translated as CASSLGTAYQETQYF. The chain recombines TRBV7-9 with TRBJ2-5; TRBD1 agrees at 7 bases. The V and J ends lost 5 bases and 0 bases, in that order; junction bases with no gene match: 6. CDR1 is SEHNR, CDR2 FQNEAQ, per germline (reference sequence). The CDR3 length is 15 residues.

The rearrangement uses TRBV4-1 and TRBJ1-5; 9 nucleotides match TRBD1. Germline values: CDR1 MGHRA, CDR2 YSYEKL. The CDR3 loop spans 14 amino acids. V lost 4 bases, J lost 5 bases, and 3 bases stayed unmatched. CDR3 residues: CASSRDREDQPQHF. CDR3 in DNA: TGCGCCAGCAGCCGGGACAGGGAAGATCAGCCCCAGCATTTT.

The chain has TRBV5-6 and TRBJ2-1; D may be TRBD2 (5 bases). The CDR3 is 14 amino acids. Germline V gene lookup returns CDR1 SGHDT and CDR2 YYEEEE. V lost 2 bases and J lost 10, with 16 bases in between. CDR3 bases: TGTGCCAGCAGCTTTTGGTCAGCCTCGGGGGAGCAGTTCTTC. It specifies CASSFWSASGEQFF.

CDR3 sequence reads: CASSGTGTREQYF. The CDR3 DNA sequence: TGTGCCAGCAGTGGGACAGGGACTCGGGAGCAGTACTTC. The chain joins TRBV5-6 to TRBJ2-7, with 9 bases lining up with TRBD1. The germline V gene has CDR1 SGHDT and CDR2 YYEEEE. The ends lost 5 bases at V and 7 bases at J; junction bases unmatched: 7. The CDR3 contains 13 residues.

The chain joins TRBV7-9 to TRBJ2-2; 8 positions agree with TRBD1. Germline lookup yields CDR1 SEHNR and CDR2 FQNEAQ (reference sequence). The CDR3 length is 15 residues. V trimming: 5 bases; J trimming: 6 bases; junction bases outside the gene matches: 8. As DNA, the CDR3 is TGTGCCAGCAGCCGTGGACAGGGCAACCCCGGGGAGCTGTTTTTT. This translates into CASSRGQGNPGELFF.

This clone was detected once. This chain uses TRBV10-1 with TRBJ2-3, with 10 positions matching TRBD1. The ends lost 5 bases at V and 6 bases at J; junction bases unmatched: 5. The CDR3 runs 14 residues. Germline lookup yields CDR1 WNHNN and CDR2 SYGVQD (reference sequence). CDR3 protein: CASSRDRGGDTQYF. CDR3 DNA sequence: TGCGCCAGCAGTAGGGACAGGGGAGGGGATACGCAGTATTTT.

A note on this clone: The junction shows a germline mismatch at one end, possibly a read error. The genes are TRBV3-1 (or the pseudogene TRBV3-2) and TRBJ1-1, with D uncertain. This CDR3 contains 13 residues. CDR1 is LGHDT, CDR2 YNNKEL, per germline (reference sequence). This CDR3 is CASSQVGRGGKIF. The DNA of the CDR3 is TGTGCCAGCAGCCAAGTAGGTCGGGGAGGGAAGATCTTT.

This clone was seen a handful of times. The same CDR3 arises from other DNA sequences in this sample as well. The chain recombines TRBV6-6 with TRBJ1-2, with TRBD1 identical over 8 bases. The CDR3 length is 13 residues. Unmatched junction bases numbered 4, after V lost 5 bases and J lost 5 bases. CDR1 and CDR2 (germline): MNHNY, SVGAGI (reference sequence). CDR3: CASSPTGDYGYTF. CDR3 nucleotides: TGTGCCAGCAGTCCGACAGGGGATTATGGCTACACCTTC.

Only a few counts were recorded for this clone. V gene TRBV5-1 combines with J gene TRBJ2-7; a weak D match, TRBD2 (6 bases). With 0 bases removed from V and 0 bases from J, the gap between germline ends came to 19 bases. The CDR3 spans 18 residues. Germline V CDR1 and CDR2: SGHRS, YFSETQ. The CDR3 spells CASSLAGLFNTFSYEQYF. CDR3 coding DNA: TGCGCCAGCAGCTTGGCAGGACTATTCAATACCTTCTCCTACGAGCAGTACTTC.

The chain combines TRBV7-3 with TRBJ2-7; 7 bases match TRBD1. V shed 5 bases and J 2 bases; nucleotides not matched to a gene: 9. The CDR3 spans 15 residues. Germline V CDR1 and CDR2: SGHTA, FQGTGA. CDR3 region: CASSPRAGGPYEQYF. DNA of the CDR3: TGTGCCAGCAGCCCTCGGGCAGGGGGACCCTACGAGCAGTACTTC.